This T cell receptor (beta chain) was recovered during a study of blood T cell repertoires in COVID-19. As for the study in general: Sites in the United States, Italy and Spain provided acute and convalescent COVID-19 samples.

Method: immunoSEQ multiplex PCR; TCRdb's copy keeps in-frame clones and lacks some. The sample has under 300,000 clones; 82% are singletons. There are 14 residues in the CDR3. Germline V gene data show CDR1 as MNHEY and CDR2 as SMNVEV (reference sequence). V lost 0 bases to trimming and J lost 7 bases, with 9 bases between them. The rearrangement uses TRBV27 and TRBJ2-2, with D perhaps TRBD2 (5 bases). The receptor comes from a woman at least 80 years old with active or convalescent COVID-19. Sequencing was done on a sample of peripheral blood. CDR3 nucleotides: TGTGCCAGCAGTTTATCCCCGGGGATCGGGGAGCTGTTTTTT. Its translation is CASSLSPGIGELFF.